The 27 T cell receptor beta chains reported below all come from one sample, sequenced in a study of cytotoxic CD8 clonotypes in ibrutinib-treated CLL. Only in-frame clones appear in the TCRdb table, and some are missing; sequencing was by immunoSEQ multiplex PCR. The sample has roughly 180,000 clones, 84% seen once. The material was PBMCs, obtained after 24 months of ibrutinib treatment. The receptor set was obtained from a human donor with chronic lymphocytic leukemia.

The gene calls are TRBV6-5 and TRBJ1-2; TRBD1 is a possible D gene (6 bases). The length of the CDR3 is 14 residues. Germline lookup yields CDR1 MNHEY and CDR2 SVGAGI. V was clipped by 6 bases and J by 6 bases, with 17 bases between them. The CDR3 reads CASRTVGRGDGYTF. Written as DNA, the CDR3 is TGTGCCAGCAGGACCGTAGGGAGGGGGGATGGCTACACCTTC.

This clone was seen only once. The chain links TRBV2 to TRBJ2-7; D is unclear. Trimming shortened V by 6 bases and J by 2 bases, and 11 bases separated the two germline ends. The CDR3 loop spans 13 amino acids. The germline V gene has CDR1 SNHLY and CDR2 FYNNEI. For the CDR3, the DNA is TGTGCCAGCAGGAGGCAGGTTACCTACGAGCAGTACTTC. The encoded protein is CASRRQVTYEQYF.

The chain couples TRBV30 to TRBJ2-7, with 7 bases lining up with TRBD2. The CDR3 is 14 residues long. The V and J ends lost 2 bases and 4 bases, in that order; junction bases with no gene match: 8. Germline V gene sequence: CDR1 GTSNPN, CDR2 SVGIG (reference sequence). DNA of the CDR3: TGTGCCTGGAGTCCCACGGGAGGCTCATACGAGCAGTACTTC. Its translation: CAWSPTGGSYEQYF.

The chain recombines TRBV18 with TRBJ1-3; D perhaps matches TRBD1 (5 bases). This CDR3 contains 14 residues. V shed 3 bases and J shed 8 bases, with 14 bases lying between them. Germline CDR1 KGHSH, CDR2 LQKENI. CDR3 nucleotide sequence: TGTGCCAGCTCACCCAAGGGGCTCGGGGACACCATATATTTT. Amino acids: CASSPKGLGDTIYF.

The rearrangement joins TRBV6-1 to TRBJ2-1, with 10 positions matching TRBD2. V shed 4 bases and J 7 bases; nucleotides not matched to a gene: 10. CDR1 is MNHNS, CDR2 SASEGT, per germline. The CDR3 sequence is 16 residues long. The CDR3 here is CASSGEGLARRNEQFF. CDR3 sequence (DNA): TGTGCCAGCAGTGGGGAGGGACTAGCGAGGAGGAATGAGCAGTTCTTC.

This clone was picked up a small number of times. The rearrangement joins TRBV30 to TRBJ2-2; TRBD1 aligns across 10 bases. CDR1 is GTSNPN and CDR2 is SVGIG in the germline V gene (reference sequence). The CDR3 is made up of 15 amino acids. The V segment lost 7 bases and the J segment 6 bases; nucleotides outside the gene matches: 11. CDR3 sequence (DNA): TGTGCCTCCCTATCCCGGGACAGGGGATCCGGGGAGCTGTTTTTT. This translates into CASLSRDRGSGELFF.

The chain is built from TRBV4-3 and TRBJ2-1; 10 nucleotides match TRBD2. Unmatched junction bases numbered 9, after V lost 0 bases and J lost 1 base. The CDR3 totals 19 residues. Per the germline V gene, CDR1 is LGHNA and CDR2 is YSLEER. CDR3 nucleotide sequence: TGCGCCAGCAGCCAAGATCTAGCGGGGGCGGGGAGGTCCTACAATGAGCAGTTCTTC. Translating gives CASSQDLAGAGRSYNEQFF.

The V gene is TRBV28, the J gene TRBJ2-7; D may be TRBD2 (6 bases). The CDR3 length is 13 residues. The V gene's germline CDR1 is MDHEN and CDR2 SYDVKM. V lost 5 bases to trimming and J lost 4 bases, with 12 bases between them. This CDR3 is CASSQPGVYEQYF. DNA for the CDR3: TGTGCCAGCAGTCAACCGGGAGTTTACGAGCAGTACTTC.

CDR3: CASSYSGLAGGELFF. In DNA, the CDR3 is TGTGCCAGCAGTTACTCGGGACTAGCTGGCGGGGAGCTGTTTTTT. The V and J genes are TRBV6-5 and TRBJ2-2, with 9 nucleotides matching TRBD2. Germline CDR1 MNHEY, CDR2 SVGAGI. The CDR3 totals 15 residues. The J segment lost 7 bases and the V segment lost 0 bases, leaving 3 bases of the junction unmatched.

The CDR3 DNA follows: TGTGCCAGCAACCGTCGACAGGGGCTCTCCTACGAGCAGTACTTC. Encoded protein: CASNRRQGLSYEQYF. The gene calls are TRBV27 and TRBJ2-7; 8 bases align to TRBD1. The germline V gene encodes CDR1 MNHEY and CDR2 SMNVEV (reference sequence). V trimming: 7 bases; J trimming: 0 bases; junction bases outside the gene matches: 8. The CDR3 runs 15 residues.

V is TRBV4-3 and J is TRBJ1-1; the D is unclear. Trimming left V 3 bases short and J 7 bases short, with 18 bases between. The CDR3 has 15 residues. CDR1 is LGHNA and CDR2 is YSLEER in the germline V gene. This chain's CDR3 is CASSQGPSWQLEAFF. The CDR3 DNA reads TGCGCCAGCAGCCAGGGCCCCAGTTGGCAGCTTGAAGCTTTCTTT.

This chain links TRBV19 with TRBJ1-2; unclear D gene. V was pared by 0 bases and J by 5 bases, with 13 bases between. Germline V lookup: CDR1 LNHDA, CDR2 SQIVND (reference sequence). The CDR3 has 15 amino acids. CDR3 residues: CASSIDNRGAYGYTF. The CDR3 DNA reads as TGTGCCAGTAGTATAGATAATCGCGGCGCGTATGGCTACACCTTC.

J is TRBJ2-5 and V is TRBV4-2; 14 bases line up with TRBD2. The CDR3 has 18 residues. In germline, CDR1 is LGHNA, CDR2 YNFKEQ. After removal of 0 bases from V and 5 bases from J, the junction contained 8 bases not matched to a gene. In DNA form, the CDR3 reads TGTGCCAGCAGCCAAGATTGGGGGACTAGCGGGAGCGAGGAGACCCAGTACTTC. Translation: CASSQDWGTSGSEETQYF.

Only a few counts were recorded for this clone. This sequence joins TRBV28 and TRBJ2-1, with D unresolved. The CDR3 contains 14 residues. V was shortened by 3 bases and J by 0 bases, with 6 bases between the two germline ends. Germline lookup yields CDR1 MDHEN and CDR2 SYDVKM. The CDR3 protein is CASSFQLSYNEQFF. The CDR3 DNA sequence: TGTGCCAGCAGTTTCCAGCTCTCCTACAATGAGCAGTTCTTC.

The gene calls are TRBV30 and TRBJ2-1, with D possibly being TRBD1 (5 bases). Germline CDR1 is GTSNPN and CDR2 is SVGIG (reference sequence). The CDR3 has 14 residues. V was pared by 3 bases and J by 10 bases, with 19 bases between. CDR3 loop: CAWRAAGSAREQFF. For the CDR3, the DNA is TGTGCCTGGAGAGCCGCAGGGTCGGCCCGGGAGCAGTTCTTC. Filled out from reference TRBV30 and TRBJ2-1, the complete variable domain reads SQTIHQWPATLVQPVGSPLSLECTVEGTSNPNLYWYRQAAGRGLQLLFYSVGIGQISSEVPQNLSASRPQDRQFILSSKKLLLSDSGFYLCAWRAAGSAREQFFGPGTRLTVL.

V usage is TRBV19 and J usage is TRBJ2-7; the D is unclear. Trimming shortened V by 9 bases and J by 7 bases, and 19 bases separated the two germline ends. This CDR3 spans 13 amino acids. Per the germline V gene, CDR1 is LNHDA and CDR2 is SQIVND (reference sequence). The CDR3 nucleotides are TGTGCCAGCTCCAGTTCCTACCACTATGAGCAGTACTTC. It specifies CASSSSYHYEQYF.

The V gene is TRBV25-1, the J gene TRBJ1-3; 10 bases agree with TRBD1. Looked up from germline, CDR1 is MGHDK and CDR2 is SYGVNS. CDR3 length: 15 residues. Trimming at V came to 2 bases and at J to 2 bases, leaving 0 bases not matched to a gene. DNA for the CDR3: TGTGCCAGCAGTGAAGACAGGGGGCCTGGAAACACCATATATTTT. This gives the protein CASSEDRGPGNTIYF. The whole variable domain, filled in from reference TRBV25-1 and TRBJ1-3, reads EADIYQTPRYLVIGTGKKITLECSQTMGHDKMYWYQQDPGMELHLIHYSYGVNSTEKGDLSSESTVSRIRTEHFPLTLESARPSHTSQYLCASSEDRGPGNTIYFGEGSWLTVV.

This clone has just a few counts. The sample contains more than one DNA sequence encoding this CDR3. The chain uses TRBV7-9 and TRBJ1-5; 7 bases map to TRBD1. CDR1 SEHNR and CDR2 FQNEAQ come from the germline V gene (reference sequence). With 1 base clipped from V and 2 bases from J, the junction kept 5 bases outside the gene matches. The CDR3 runs 16 residues. The CDR3 nucleotides read TGTGCCAGCAGCTTAGGGACAGGTTTCGGCAATCAGCCCCAGCATTTT. Its translation is CASSLGTGFGNQPQHF.

The chain links TRBV28 to TRBJ2-1; tentatively, D is TRBD2 (6 bases). The length of the CDR3 is 13 residues. The V end was cut by 3 bases, the J end by 15 bases, with 18 bases between. Germline V gene lookup returns CDR1 MDHEN and CDR2 SYDVKM. The CDR3 coding sequence is TGTGCCAGCAGTTTGGGGCGGGAATCTTGGTTGTTCTTC. Residues: CASSLGRESWLFF. Full variable domain (rest looked up from reference TRBV28 and TRBJ2-1): DVKVTQSSRYLVKRTGEKVFLECVQDMDHENMFWYRQDPGLGLRLIYFSYDVKMKEKGDIPEGYSVSREKKERFSLILESASTNQTSMYLCASSLGRESWLFFGPGTRLTVL.

V is TRBV9 and J is TRBJ1-1, with TRBD1 matching over 9 bases. Germline values: CDR1 SGDLS, CDR2 YYNGEE. CDR3 length: 15 amino acids. The ends lost 4 bases at V and 6 bases at J; junction bases unmatched: 10. CDR3 protein: CASSSLTGGAAEAFF. Here the CDR3 DNA reads TGTGCCAGCAGCTCGCTAACAGGGGGCGCCGCTGAAGCTTTCTTT.

The V and J genes are TRBV27 and TRBJ2-2; the D gene is possibly TRBD2 (5 bases). The CDR3 runs to 17 residues. CDR1 MNHEY and CDR2 SMNVEV come from the germline V gene (reference sequence). Trimming removed 3 bases at V and 4 bases at J, with 18 bases between. The CDR3 DNA sequence: TGTGCCAGCAGTTTCGAATTGACGGGGTGGGGCACCGGGGAGCTGTTTTTT. This gives the protein CASSFELTGWGTGELFF.

The chain employs TRBV18 and TRBJ2-3; 9 bases are shared with TRBD2. The CDR3 covers 17 residues. Germline V gene data show CDR1 as KGHSH and CDR2 as LQKENI. The V segment lost 6 bases and the J segment 0 bases; nucleotides outside the gene matches: 10. This CDR3 is CASSRGTSFPSTDTQYF. CDR3 coding DNA: TGTGCCAGCTCCCGAGGGACTAGCTTCCCGAGCACAGATACGCAGTATTTT.

V usage is TRBV9 and J usage is TRBJ1-2; no clear D gene. The germline CDR1 and CDR2 sequences are SGDLS and YYNGEE. This CDR3 contains 14 residues. V was shortened by 0 bases and J by 1 base, with 7 bases between the two germline ends. The CDR3 spells CASSVDGHNYGYTF. In DNA, the CDR3 is TGTGCCAGCAGCGTAGATGGGCATAACTATGGCTACACCTTC.

V and J are TRBV30 and TRBJ2-1; D perhaps matches TRBD2 (5 bases). Germline CDR1 reads GTSNPN; CDR2 reads SVGIG (reference sequence). The CDR3 totals 13 residues. V lost 3 bases, J lost 8 bases, and 14 bases lay in between. CDR3 coding DNA: TGTGCCTGGAGGCTTAGGGTGCGGGATGAGCAGTTCTTC. It specifies CAWRLRVRDEQFF.

The V call is TRBV28, the J call TRBJ2-3; TRBD2 matches at 7 bases. This CDR3 has 14 residues. Trimming removed 9 bases from V and 5 bases from J; junction bases left unmatched: 11. CDR1 and CDR2 (germline): MDHEN, SYDVKM. CDR3: CASWTAGVGDTQYF. In nucleotides, the CDR3 is TGTGCCAGTTGGACGGCGGGGGTTGGAGATACGCAGTATTTT.

The chain employs TRBV2 and TRBJ2-2, with 12 bases aligning to TRBD2. With V trimmed by 5 bases and J by 5 bases, 3 bases remained unmatched. Germline lookup yields CDR1 SNHLY and CDR2 FYNNEI. This CDR3 spans 15 amino acids. The CDR3 sequence: CASSNGLAGTGELFF. The CDR3 DNA is TGTGCCAGCAGTAACGGACTAGCGGGGACCGGGGAGCTGTTTTTT.

This clone has a handful of counts. J is TRBJ2-7 and V is TRBV15; perhaps TRBD1 as D (5 bases). There are 12 residues in the CDR3. Germline values: CDR1 LNHNV, CDR2 YYDKDF (reference sequence). V shed 4 bases and J shed 7 bases, with 11 bases lying between them. CDR3 amino acids: CATSITGEEQYF. Written as DNA, the CDR3 is TGTGCCACCAGCATCACAGGTGAGGAGCAGTACTTC.